Reported below is one T cell receptor (beta chain). Its antigen is unknown. The study ran its PCR with 60 Vbeta and 13 Jbeta primers. TCRdb's copy holds only in-frame clones and misses some; the assay was immunoSEQ multiplex PCR. The table includes some 140,000 clones, 76% detected once. This specimen belongs to a study of cytomegalovirus exposure and HLA in healthy donors. Whole-study findings and limits: In a later analysis, productive TCRs from donors in an Asian-associated ancestry cluster reportedly carried fewer N-insertions than the cohort mean.

Germline V gene sequence: CDR1 GTSNPN, CDR2 SVGIG (reference sequence). Trimming cost V 1 base and J 6 bases; bases outside gene matches: 12. This CDR3 has 15 residues. Specimen: PBMCs. The sequence came from a man aged 35-49 years in good health and CMV-seronegative. The chain combines TRBV30 with TRBJ2-7; 7 bases are a match to TRBD2. The CDR3 is CAWSAVRGGALEQYF. CDR3 DNA: TGTGCCTGGAGTGCAGTCCGCGGGGGAGCGCTCGAGCAGTACTTC.